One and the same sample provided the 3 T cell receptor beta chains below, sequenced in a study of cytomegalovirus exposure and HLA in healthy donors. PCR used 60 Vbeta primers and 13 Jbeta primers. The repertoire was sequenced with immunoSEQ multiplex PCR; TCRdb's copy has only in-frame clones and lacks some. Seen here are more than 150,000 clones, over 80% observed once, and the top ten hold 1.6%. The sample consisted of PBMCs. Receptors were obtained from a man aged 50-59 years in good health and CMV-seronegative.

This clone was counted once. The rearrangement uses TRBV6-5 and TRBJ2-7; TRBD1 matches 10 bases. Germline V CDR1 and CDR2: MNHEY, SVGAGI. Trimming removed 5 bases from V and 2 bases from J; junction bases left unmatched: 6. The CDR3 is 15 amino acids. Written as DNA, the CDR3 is TGTGCCAGCAGTGCAGACAGGGGGCTGACCTACGAGCAGTACTTC. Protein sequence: CASSADRGLTYEQYF.

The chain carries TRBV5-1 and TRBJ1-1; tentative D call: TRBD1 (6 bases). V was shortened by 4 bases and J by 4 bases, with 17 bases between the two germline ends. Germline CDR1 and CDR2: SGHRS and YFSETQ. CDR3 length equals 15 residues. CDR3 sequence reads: CASSTNRGASTEAFF. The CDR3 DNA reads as TGCGCCAGCAGCACGAATCGGGGGGCGAGCACTGAAGCTTTCTTT.

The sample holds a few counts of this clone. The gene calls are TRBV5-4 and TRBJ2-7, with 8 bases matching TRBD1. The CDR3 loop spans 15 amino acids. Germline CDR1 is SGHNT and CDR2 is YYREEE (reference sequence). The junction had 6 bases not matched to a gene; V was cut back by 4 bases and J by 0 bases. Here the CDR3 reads CASSADRVRSYEQYF. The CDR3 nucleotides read TGTGCCAGCAGCGCGGACAGGGTTCGCTCCTACGAGCAGTACTTC. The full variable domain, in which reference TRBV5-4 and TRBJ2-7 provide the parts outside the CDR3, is ETGVTQSPTHLIKTRGQQVTLRCSSQSGHNTVSWYQQALGQGPQFIFQYYREEENGRGNFPPRFSGLQFPNYSSELNVNALELDDSALYLCASSADRVRSYEQYFGPGTRLTVT.